This TCR beta chain was sequenced during a study of T-cell memory formation after mild COVID-19. MiXCR, applied by TCRdb to the 5' RACE reads, yields one record per CDR3 protein. The top ten hold about 21% of the sample, which has 270,000 or so distinct CDR3 sequences, around 17% seen once. V lost 1 base and J lost 4, with 12 bases in between. The CDR3 has 14 residues. Germline V CDR1 and CDR2: DFQATT, SNEGSKA (reference sequence). The source is a young man who had mild COVID-19 (a few samples of this study predate the infection). Cell type and time point are not known. This sequence joins TRBV20-1 and TRBJ2-3, with D uncertain. Sequencing used PBMCs or a T cell subset sorted from them (not recorded which). CDR3 amino acids: CSARGRSFSDTQYF. CDR3 nucleotide sequence: TGCAGTGCTAGAGGCAGGAGCTTTTCAGATACGCAGTATTTT.